Listed here are 28 T cell receptor beta chains from one sample, sequenced in a study of response to subunit inactivated influenza vaccine. TCRdb called the RT-PCR reads again in MiXCR, with one record for every CDR3 protein. The sample yields about 540,000 distinct CDR3 sequences, 20% to 25% seen once. This sample was shared with a second study, whose subject was T cells expressing NK-cell markers. That paper notes: Researchers built TCR beta cDNA using 5'RACE template switching with UMIs.

The sequences come from CD4+ T cells sorted from PBMCs, collected 11 to 12 days after vaccination. Every receptor here comes from a man between 45 and 60 years old who received an inactivated influenza vaccine.

This clonotype was detected a few times. The chain employs TRBV24-1 and TRBJ2-4, with 7 bases that match TRBD1. V lost 4 bases, J lost 6 bases, and 5 bases stayed unmatched. CDR3 size: 14 residues. The germline gives CDR1 KGHDR, CDR2 SFDVKD. The CDR3 loop is CATSDAGTVNIQYF. In nucleotides, the CDR3 is TGTGCCACCAGTGACGCCGGGACAGTAAACATTCAGTACTTC.

This clonotype has at least ten counts. The chain recombines TRBV12-3 or TRBV12-4 with TRBJ1-1; D call uncertain. Trimming shortened V by 2 bases and J by 5 bases, and 6 bases separated the two germline ends. The CDR3 has 12 residues. The CDR3 protein is CASSLTRTEAFF. In DNA, the CDR3 is TGTGCCAGCAGTTTAACCAGGACTGAAGCTTTCTTT.

This clonotype was counted many times. This chain links TRBV5-4 with TRBJ2-3, with a possible D match to TRBD1 (6 bases). The CDR3 length is 15 residues. Looked up from germline, CDR1 is SGHNT and CDR2 is YYREEE (reference sequence). Trimming took 1 base from V and 1 from J, leaving 10 bases between them. CDR3 region: CASSLLQGGTDTQYF. CDR3 bases: TGTGCCAGCAGCTTGTTACAGGGTGGCACAGATACGCAGTATTTT.

The J gene is TRBJ2-7, the V gene TRBV5-1; no reliable D call. The CDR3 is 12 amino acids. Trimming left V 5 bases short and J 6 bases short, with 12 bases between. Germline values: CDR1 SGHRS, CDR2 YFSETQ. As DNA, the CDR3 is TGCGCCAGCAGGGCAAGCATCGGCGAGCAGTACTTC. Amino acid sequence: CASRASIGEQYF.

The V call is TRBV12-3 or TRBV12-4, the J call TRBJ2-3; 14 bases align to TRBD2. The V gene end was trimmed by 3 bases and the J gene end by 2 bases; junction bases not matched to a gene: 4. The CDR3 totals 17 residues. CDR3 amino acids: CASSLGLAGAVTDTQYF. The CDR3, as DNA: TGTGCCAGCAGTTTGGGACTAGCGGGGGCCGTCACAGATACGCAGTATTTT.

This clonotype has only a few counts. This chain uses TRBV28 with TRBJ2-1; TRBD2 aligns across 8 bases. This CDR3 comprises 13 residues. J lost 4 bases, V lost 7 bases, and 3 bases had no gene match. Germline CDR1 MDHEN, CDR2 SYDVKM. The CDR3 bases are TGTGCCAGCAAGACTAGCGTATACAATGAGCAGTTCTTC. Its translation is CASKTSVYNEQFF.

The table lists this clonotype with a count of one. The chain recombines TRBV27 with TRBJ1-1; possible D gene TRBD1, 6 bases. The CDR3 loop spans 14 amino acids. The V end was cut by 3 bases, the J end by 2 bases, with 10 bases between. Germline lookup yields CDR1 MNHEY and CDR2 SMNVEV (reference sequence). The CDR3 coding sequence is TGTGCCAGCAGTTTCGGGACACCAAACACTGAAGCTTTCTTT. This sequence encodes CASSFGTPNTEAFF.

The chain carries TRBV9 and TRBJ2-1, with 8 bases aligning to TRBD2. V dropped 4 bases and J dropped 6; count of bases not matched to a gene: 9. The CDR3 has 15 residues. Germline V gene data show CDR1 as SGDLS and CDR2 as YYNGEE. Here the CDR3 DNA reads TGTGCCAGCAGCCCAAGACTAGCGAGTCTCAATGAGCAGTTCTTC. Amino acid sequence: CASSPRLASLNEQFF.

The table lists this clonotype with a few counts. This chain connects TRBV2 to TRBJ2-7, with D possibly being TRBD1 (6 bases). The CDR3 runs 12 residues. From germline, CDR1 is SNHLY and CDR2 FYNNEI. The V end lost 6 bases, the J end lost 3 bases, and 9 bases lay between the germline ends. This chain's CDR3 is CASSGQNYEQYF. DNA of the CDR3: TGTGCCAGCAGCGGACAGAACTACGAGCAGTACTTC.

The chain joins TRBV29-1 to TRBJ2-2, with 8 bases aligning to TRBD1. The V and J ends lost 6 bases and 1 base, in that order; junction bases with no gene match: 13. The length of the CDR3 is 17 residues. In germline, CDR1 is SQVTM, CDR2 ANQGSEA. This CDR3 is CSVRSYTDRGNTGELFF. CDR3 DNA sequence: TGCAGCGTCAGGAGTTACACCGACAGGGGGAACACCGGGGAGCTGTTTTTT.

This clonotype was seen a handful of times. The CDR3 protein is CASSLPKDKLGYGYTF. DNA for the CDR3: TGTGCCAGCAGCTTACCTAAAGACAAACTGGGCTATGGCTACACCTTC. The chain has TRBV7-9 and TRBJ1-2; D gene unclear. This CDR3 contains 16 residues. The germline CDR1 and CDR2 sequences are SEHNR and FQNEAQ (reference sequence). V was clipped by 2 bases and J by 4 bases, with 17 bases between them.

This sequence joins TRBV5-1 and TRBJ1-2; D possibly corresponds to TRBD1 (6 bases). Trimming removed 5 bases from V and 8 bases from J, with 13 bases in between. Germline-derived CDR1 and CDR2 are SGHRS and YFSETQ. The CDR3 is made up of 12 amino acids. The CDR3 sequence: CASRPDSVGYTF. The CDR3 DNA sequence: TGCGCCAGCAGACCGGACAGTGTCGGCTACACCTTC.

The rearrangement joins TRBV28 to TRBJ2-7, with TRBD2 matching 7 bases. V shed 5 bases and J 0 bases; nucleotides not matched to a gene: 10. This CDR3 has 16 residues. Germline V CDR1 and CDR2: MDHEN, SYDVKM. The CDR3 DNA reads as TGTGCCAGCAGTCCCTGGGCTAGCGGAAGCTCCTACGAGCAGTACTTC. This codes for CASSPWASGSSYEQYF. The variable domain in full, completed from reference TRBV28 and TRBJ2-7, reads DVKVTQSSRYLVKRTGEKVFLECVQDMDHENMFWYRQDPGLGLRLIYFSYDVKMKEKGDIPEGYSVSREKKERFSLILESASTNQTSMYLCASSPWASGSSYEQYFGPGTRLTVT.

The chain links TRBV24-1 to TRBJ1-5; D gene uncertain. CDR1 is KGHDR, CDR2 SFDVKD, per germline. The length of the CDR3 is 15 residues. The ends were cut back, 4 bases at V and 3 bases at J, with 12 bases in the middle. The CDR3 region has the DNA TGTGCCACCAGTGACCGGGGTTCCCTCAATCAGCCCCAGCATTTT. This gives the protein CATSDRGSLNQPQHF.

In this sample, this clonotype turned up a few times. The chain combines TRBV7-2 with TRBJ2-3, with D possibly called TRBD1 or TRBD2 (5 bases each). CDR1 and CDR2 (germline): SGHTA, FQGNSA. The CDR3 is 17 amino acids. The V end was cut by 0 bases, the J end by 2 bases, with 15 bases between. The CDR3 spells CASSLATHRGYTDTQYF. DNA for the CDR3: TGTGCCAGCAGCTTAGCCACCCACCGGGGCTACACAGATACGCAGTATTTT.

The gene calls are TRBV4-1 and TRBJ1-3, with D possibly TRBD1 on 6 matching bases. Germline CDR1 is MGHRA and CDR2 is YSYEKL. V lost 4 bases to trimming and J lost 0 bases, with 13 bases between them. The CDR3 is 16 residues long. The DNA of the CDR3 is TGCGCCAGCAGCCCCGTCGTAGGGGGCTCTGGAAACACCATATATTTT. Its translation is CASSPVVGGSGNTIYF.

V usage is TRBV7-9 and J usage is TRBJ1-2; D call uncertain. V was pared by 4 bases and J by 1 base, with 16 bases between. This CDR3 comprises 16 residues. CDR1 and CDR2 from the germline V gene are SEHNR and FQNEAQ (reference sequence). The CDR3 DNA reads TGTGCCAGCAGCTCCCGGGCGCTGCCACTTAACTATGGCTACACCTTC. Translated, it gives CASSSRALPLNYGYTF.

The J gene is TRBJ2-7, the V gene TRBV4-1, with D unclear. V gave up 0 bases and J gave up 2 bases, with 11 bases separating them. The CDR3 spans 15 residues. CDR1 is MGHRA, CDR2 YSYEKL, per germline. CDR3: CASSQDAADTYEQYF. CDR3 DNA sequence: TGCGCCAGCAGCCAAGATGCGGCAGACACCTACGAGCAGTACTTC.

V and J are TRBV12-3 or TRBV12-4 and TRBJ1-2, with TRBD1 matching over 7 bases. The CDR3 loop spans 13 amino acids. The trim removed 5 bases at V and 4 bases at J, leaving 4 bases unmatched. DNA for the CDR3: TGTGCCAGCAGTCGAGGGGGCGGCTATGGCTACACCTTC. It translates to CASSRGGGYGYTF.

The chain joins TRBV29-1 to TRBJ2-7; TRBD1 matches 9 bases. The ends lost 6 bases at V and 6 bases at J; junction bases unmatched: 12. The CDR3 runs to 14 residues. Per germline, CDR1 SQVTM and CDR2 ANQGSEA. CDR3 nucleotide sequence: TGCAGCGTAGCGAGCGGGACAGGGTTTAGCGAGCAGTACTTC. This translates into CSVASGTGFSEQYF.

The J gene is TRBJ2-1, the V gene TRBV20-1; TRBD1 matches 8 bases. V lost 2 bases to trimming and J lost 3 bases; unmatched junction nucleotides: 3. Germline values: CDR1 DFQATT, CDR2 SNEGSKA (reference sequence). This CDR3 has 14 residues. In DNA, the CDR3 is TGCAGTGCTAGATGGACAGGGAACTACAATGAGCAGTTCTTC. As protein: CSARWTGNYNEQFF.

This clonotype was observed a few times. The chain uses TRBV7-9 and TRBJ2-3; a possible D gene is TRBD2 (6 bases). The CDR3 consists of 17 residues. The V gene lost 1 base and the J gene lost 3 bases, with 17 bases spanning the gap. The V gene's germline CDR1 is SEHNR and CDR2 FQNEAQ (reference sequence). The CDR3 DNA follows: TGTGCCAGCAGCTTAGATGGGACTTCGCGGAGGACAGATACGCAGTATTTT. This encodes CASSLDGTSRRTDTQYF.

V usage is TRBV2 and J usage is TRBJ2-3; the match to TRBD2 covers 9 bases. The CDR3 has 14 residues. Germline values: CDR1 SNHLY, CDR2 FYNNEI. Trimming at V came to 8 bases and at J to 3 bases, leaving 6 bases not matched to a gene. CDR3 DNA sequence: TGTGCCAGCTTAGCGGGAGAAATTACAGATACGCAGTATTTT. As protein: CASLAGEITDTQYF.

This clonotype occurred a few times. The chain uses TRBV4-3 and TRBJ2-4; tentative D call: TRBD1 (5 bases). V was trimmed by 1 base and J by 3 bases, leaving 13 bases between them. Germline values: CDR1 LGHNA, CDR2 YSLEER. This CDR3 has 16 residues. In DNA, the CDR3 is TGCGCCAGCAGCCAAGTCAGGGTAGGAGACAAAAACATTCAGTACTTC. Translation: CASSQVRVGDKNIQYF.

The chain recombines TRBV19 with TRBJ2-2, with 8 bases identical to TRBD1. The germline V gene encodes CDR1 LNHDA and CDR2 SQIVND (reference sequence). J lost 6 bases, V lost 4 bases, and 7 bases had no gene match. This CDR3 contains 15 residues. DNA for the CDR3: TGTGCCAGTAGTACCCGGGACAGGAGTCCCGGGGAGCTGTTTTTT. This codes for CASSTRDRSPGELFF. Complete variable domain (other parts from reference TRBV19 and TRBJ2-2): DGGITQSPKYLFRKEGQNVTLSCEQNLNHDAMYWYRQDPGQGLRLIYYSQIVNDFQKGDIAEGYSVSREKKESFPLTVTSAQKNPTAFYLCASSTRDRSPGELFFGEGSRLTVL.

This clonotype was seen a handful of times. This rearrangement joins TRBV5-1 to TRBJ1-1, with 7 bases that match TRBD1. The CDR3 loop spans 14 amino acids. Trimming removed 4 bases from V and 5 bases from J; junction bases left unmatched: 8. The germline gives CDR1 SGHRS, CDR2 YFSETQ. CDR3 sequence (DNA): TGCGCCAGCAGCGGTCAAGGGGGCGAGACTGAAGCTTTCTTT. It translates to CASSGQGGETEAFF.

Regarding this clonotype: One end of the junction does not line up with germline, which may come from a read error. V usage is TRBV7-9 and J usage is TRBJ1-1, with D possibly TRBD1 on 5 matching bases. The CDR3 runs to 14 residues. Germline V gene data show CDR1 as SEHNR and CDR2 as FQNEAQ (reference sequence). This CDR3 reads CASSRGGSSAEDFF. In DNA, the CDR3 is TGTGCCAGCAGTCGGGGGGGGAGTTCGGCTGAAGATTTCTTT.

The rearrangement uses TRBV7-9 and TRBJ1-2, with 11 bases matching TRBD1. Germline V gene lookup returns CDR1 SEHNR and CDR2 FQNEAQ (reference sequence). With 5 bases clipped from V and 3 bases from J, the junction kept 8 bases outside the gene matches. This CDR3 is built from 16 residues. CDR3 in amino acids: CASSQRRDRGDYGYTF. The CDR3, as DNA: TGTGCCAGCAGCCAACGCCGGGACAGGGGGGACTATGGCTACACCTTC.